The 26 T cell receptor beta chains presented below share a single source sample, sequenced in a study of cytomegalovirus exposure and HLA in healthy donors. PCR primers comprised 60 Vbeta and 13 Jbeta primers. The data were produced by immunoSEQ multiplex PCR, yet TCRdb's version contains in-frame clones alone and is incomplete. The repertoire holds around 140,000 clones, with 70% as singletons. Sequencing was carried out using PBMCs. The receptors were sampled from a woman aged 60 to 75 in good health and CMV-seropositive.

V usage is TRBV27 and J usage is TRBJ2-3, with 13 nucleotides matching TRBD2. CDR1 and CDR2 from the germline V gene are MNHEY and SMNVEV (reference sequence). This CDR3 has 14 residues. J was trimmed by 5 bases and V by 8 bases; bases with no gene match: 4. CDR3 sequence: CASGGLAGRDTQYF. Here the CDR3 DNA reads TGTGCCAGCGGGGGACTAGCGGGAAGAGATACGCAGTATTTT.

This rearrangement joins TRBV5-1 to TRBJ2-2; 12 bases map to TRBD2. The CDR3 spans 16 residues. Germline V gives CDR1 SGHRS, CDR2 YFSETQ. Trimming cost V 2 bases and J 1 base; bases outside gene matches: 0. CDR3 amino acids: CASSLLAGGNTGELFF. For the CDR3, the DNA is TGCGCCAGCAGCTTACTAGCGGGAGGGAACACCGGGGAGCTGTTTTTT.

The V call is TRBV7-2, the J call TRBJ2-6; 11 bases fit TRBD2. The germline V gene encodes CDR1 SGHTA and CDR2 FQGNSA. Losses at the gene ends were 5 bases for V and 4 bases for J; bases not matched to a gene: 7. CDR3 size: 17 residues. Written as DNA, the CDR3 is TGTGCCAGCAGCCTACTAGCGGGAGTGAGCGGGGCCAACGTCCTGACTTTC. Translation gives CASSLLAGVSGANVLTF.

V and J are TRBV18 and TRBJ2-1, with TRBD2 identical over 12 bases. Losses at the gene ends were 6 bases for V and 5 bases for J; bases not matched to a gene: 5. Germline CDR1 is KGHSH and CDR2 is LQKENI. The CDR3 is made up of 15 amino acids. The CDR3 sequence: CASSPTSGSDNEQFF. The CDR3 DNA sequence: TGTGCCAGCTCCCCGACTAGCGGGAGTGACAATGAGCAGTTCTTC.

This clone was observed a few times. The chain combines TRBV5-4 with TRBJ2-1; TRBD2 matches at 7 bases. V was pared by 6 bases and J by 5 bases, with 8 bases of the junction left unmatched. The CDR3 has 14 amino acids. Per germline, CDR1 SGHNT and CDR2 YYREEE (reference sequence). The CDR3 sequence is CASTWGGVDNEQFF. CDR3 nucleotides: TGTGCCAGCACTTGGGGGGGAGTCGACAATGAGCAGTTCTTC.

This clone was observed a few times. This chain connects TRBV2 to TRBJ2-7; TRBD2 is a possible D gene (6 bases). Looked up from germline, CDR1 is SNHLY and CDR2 is FYNNEI. With 8 bases removed from V and 1 base from J, the gap between germline ends came to 21 bases. The CDR3 length is 16 residues. The CDR3 nucleotides read TGTGCCAGCGTCAGACCTGGCGGGACTGCATCCTACGAGCAGTACTTC. Its translation: CASVRPGGTASYEQYF.

This clone was seen once. The chain couples TRBV6-5 to TRBJ2-1; TRBD2 matches 16 bases. The CDR3 is 15 residues long. J gave up 8 bases and V 4 bases, and 2 bases lay outside the gene matches. Germline V gives CDR1 MNHEY, CDR2 SVGAGI. CDR3: CASSSGLAGGYEQFF. The CDR3 DNA is TGTGCCAGCAGTTCGGGACTAGCGGGAGGGTATGAGCAGTTCTTC.

V gene TRBV28 combines with J gene TRBJ1-5, with no clear D. This CDR3 is 13 amino acids long. Germline V CDR1 and CDR2: MDHEN, SYDVKM. The ends were cut back, 7 bases at V and 3 bases at J, with 10 bases in the middle. CDR3 nucleotides: TGTGCCAGCAAGCCGGGATACAATCAGCCCCAGCATTTT. Protein sequence: CASKPGYNQPQHF.

J is TRBJ2-7 and V is TRBV5-8; TRBD2 is a possible D gene (5 bases). Trimming pared 4 bases from V and 4 bases from J, leaving 15 bases between. The CDR3 totals 14 residues. Germline values: CDR1 SGHTS, CDR2 YDEGEE. As DNA, the CDR3 is TGTGCCAGCAGCCTCATGACGGGGAATTACGAGCAGTACTTC. It encodes CASSLMTGNYEQYF. The whole variable domain, filled in from reference TRBV5-8 and TRBJ2-7, reads EAGVTQSPTHLIKTRGQQATLRCSPISGHTSVYWYQQALGLGLQFLLWYDEGEERNRGNFPPRFSGRQFPNYSSELNVNALELEDSALYLCASSLMTGNYEQYFGPGTRLTVT.

The chain couples TRBV7-3 to TRBJ2-1; TRBD2 matches at 8 bases. V lost 4 bases and J lost 3; bases outside the gene matches: 8. Germline loops: CDR1 SGHTA, CDR2 FQGTGA. The CDR3 spans 16 residues. The chain's CDR3 is CASSSASSGVYNEQFF. CDR3 DNA: TGTGCCAGCAGCTCAGCGAGTAGCGGGGTCTACAATGAGCAGTTCTTC.

This clone was seen a few times. This sequence joins TRBV30 and TRBJ1-1; D is perhaps TRBD1 (6 bases). CDR3 size: 15 residues. CDR1 is GTSNPN and CDR2 is SVGIG in the germline V gene (reference sequence). Trimming shortened V by 1 base and J by 4 bases, and 16 bases separated the two germline ends. This chain's CDR3 is CAWSGRLVRGTEAFF. The CDR3 DNA reads TGTGCCTGGAGTGGGAGATTAGTCAGGGGCACTGAAGCTTTCTTT.

This clone was observed once. This sequence joins TRBV18 and TRBJ2-5, with a weak D call TRBD2 (5 bases). Deletions cut 1 base from V and 5 bases from J, with 11 bases between. The CDR3 totals 14 residues. Germline CDR1 and CDR2: KGHSH and LQKENI. The CDR3 bases are TGTGCCAGCTCACCACTCGGGATCGGGGAGACCCAGTACTTC. Translating it yields CASSPLGIGETQYF.

The sample holds one count of this clone. The chain has TRBV2 and TRBJ2-2, with 7 bases fitting TRBD1. Germline V gene sequence: CDR1 SNHLY, CDR2 FYNNEI. V lost 7 bases and J lost 6; bases outside the gene matches: 11. There are 15 residues in the CDR3. CDR3 nucleotide sequence: TGTGCCAGCAACGGGGACAGAAACTGGCCCGGGGAGCTGTTTTTT. It yields the protein CASNGDRNWPGELFF.

The rearrangement joins TRBV6-5 to TRBJ1-5; weak D call: TRBD1 (5 bases). V shed 4 bases and J shed 7 bases, with 20 bases lying between them. Per germline, CDR1 MNHEY and CDR2 SVGAGI. CDR3 length: 16 amino acids. Written as DNA, the CDR3 is TGTGCCAGCAGTTCGGAGGCGACGGGACTTCTCCAGCCCCAGCATTTT. Amino acids: CASSSEATGLLQPQHF.

This clone has only a few counts. The V call is TRBV6-6, the J call TRBJ2-1; 12 nucleotides match TRBD2. V trimming: 6 bases; J trimming: 1 base; junction bases outside the gene matches: 4. Germline V gene lookup returns CDR1 MNHNY and CDR2 SVGAGI (reference sequence). This CDR3 has 16 amino acids. The CDR3 coding sequence is TGTGCCAGCAGGCAGGGGACTAGCGGGTCCTACAATGAGCAGTTCTTC. This codes for CASRQGTSGSYNEQFF.

The chain uses TRBV11-3 and TRBJ2-5, with TRBD1 as a possible D gene (5 bases). Germline CDR1 and CDR2: SGHNT and YENEEA. This CDR3 spans 14 amino acids. Trimming stripped 5 bases from V and 7 bases from J, with 17 bases between. CDR3 nucleotides: TGTGCCAGCAGCCAAAGGGGCGGTTCGGGGACCCAGTACTTC. It specifies CASSQRGGSGTQYF.

The genes are TRBV28 and TRBJ1-2; 8 positions agree with TRBD1. The trim removed 4 bases at V and 4 bases at J, leaving 11 bases unmatched. Looked up from germline, CDR1 is MDHEN and CDR2 is SYDVKM. The CDR3 totals 16 residues. The CDR3 DNA reads TGTGCCAGCAGTTCACCTCCCGGGACAGGTGGCTATGGCTACACCTTC. Its translation: CASSSPPGTGGYGYTF.

The chain uses TRBV6-5 and TRBJ1-1; 8 nucleotides agree with TRBD1. The CDR3 runs to 15 residues. The junction had 10 bases not matched to a gene; V was cut back by 0 bases and J by 10 bases. CDR1 is MNHEY and CDR2 is SVGAGI in the germline V gene. The CDR3 bases are TGTGCCAGCAGTTACTCGACAGGGGTGGTTCGTGGAGCTTTCTTT. Translated: CASSYSTGVVRGAFF.

The V call is TRBV4-1, the J call TRBJ1-4, with 8 bases identical to TRBD1. CDR3 length: 16 amino acids. Germline V gene lookup returns CDR1 MGHRA and CDR2 YSYEKL. Trimming cost V 2 bases and J 5 bases; bases outside gene matches: 7. CDR3 nucleotide sequence: TGCGCCAGCAGCCAACAGGGGGCGCGGGTGAATGAAAAACTGTTTTTT. It codes for CASSQQGARVNEKLFF.

The chain recombines TRBV27 with TRBJ1-1; D gene ambiguous. The CDR3 totals 17 residues. CDR1 and CDR2 (germline): MNHEY, SMNVEV (reference sequence). V was shortened by 0 bases and J by 1 base, with 15 bases between the two germline ends. Here the CDR3 reads CASSLSGVPRSNTEAFF. In DNA form, the CDR3 reads TGTGCCAGCAGTTTATCTGGAGTGCCGCGATCGAACACTGAAGCTTTCTTT.

The J gene is TRBJ2-6, the V gene TRBV27; D remains ambiguous. The CDR3 is 17 amino acids. Germline V gene lookup returns CDR1 MNHEY and CDR2 SMNVEV (reference sequence). V dropped 7 bases and J dropped 1 base, with 17 bases sitting between them. The CDR3 region is CASTPSWKVSGANVLTF. The CDR3 coding sequence is TGTGCCAGCACGCCTAGTTGGAAAGTGTCTGGGGCCAACGTCCTGACTTTC.

The V call is TRBV5-4, the J call TRBJ1-3; possibly TRBD1 for D (5 bases). Germline lookup yields CDR1 SGHNT and CDR2 YYREEE (reference sequence). The germline V and J ends were trimmed by 7 bases and 4 bases, with 21 bases remaining between them. This CDR3 comprises 16 residues. The CDR3 nucleotides read TGTGCCAGCTCTCCGGGGGGTTCTTTTACGGGAAACACCATATATTTT. Protein sequence: CASSPGGSFTGNTIYF.

The rearrangement joins TRBV29-1 to TRBJ2-7; the D gene is possibly TRBD2 (6 bases). CDR1 SQVTM and CDR2 ANQGSEA come from the germline V gene. V was trimmed by 6 bases and J by 1 base, leaving 13 bases between them. This CDR3 contains 13 residues. The CDR3 reads CSVVGLASYEQYF. Here the CDR3 DNA reads TGCAGCGTAGTGGGACTGGCTTCCTACGAGCAGTACTTC.

The rearrangement uses TRBV27 and TRBJ2-2; D unresolved. Deletions cut 3 bases from V and 1 base from J, with 9 bases between. The CDR3 extends over 15 amino acids. Germline assignment: CDR1 MNHEY and CDR2 SMNVEV (reference sequence). CDR3 residues: CASSFRLRNTGELFF. The CDR3 DNA reads as TGTGCCAGCAGTTTTCGACTGAGGAACACCGGGGAGCTGTTTTTT.

This clone has just a few counts. The V gene is TRBV29-1, the J gene TRBJ1-1, with a possible D match to TRBD1 (6 bases). CDR1 is SQVTM and CDR2 is ANQGSEA in the germline V gene. The CDR3 length is 14 residues. V was trimmed by 7 bases and J by 6 bases, leaving 21 bases between them. The CDR3, as DNA: TGCAGCGCCAGGGGCCGGGGCGCGAATTCTGAAGCTTTCTTT. It is translated as CSARGRGANSEAFF.

In DNA, the CDR3 is TGTGCCAGCAGTTTGGCGACAGGTCTCGGGGCCAACGTCCTGACTTTC. As protein: CASSLATGLGANVLTF. The chain links TRBV28 to TRBJ2-6, with TRBD1 as a possible D gene (6 bases). Germline V gene data show CDR1 as MDHEN and CDR2 as SYDVKM. The CDR3 length is 16 residues. With 3 bases removed from V and 4 bases from J, the gap between germline ends came to 13 bases.